This T cell receptor (beta chain) was retrieved from a study of blood T cell repertoires in COVID-19. As for the study in general: Acute-phase and convalescent COVID-19 samples originated in the United States, Italy and Spain. PBMCs, B-cell-depleted T cells, or T cells were the source of the cDNA or gDNA that made up the material.

Germline V gene data show CDR1 as MDHEN and CDR2 as SYDVKM. The CDR3 loop spans 15 amino acids. The trim removed 5 bases at V and 3 bases at J, leaving 7 bases unmatched. Source study methods: Reference gene primer amplification gave nucleated cell count estimates. Sequencing used immunoSEQ multiplex PCR; TCRdb keeps in-frame clones, though not all of them. D and trimming come from the DNA, and the V and J calls and clone size come from that table. Here the sample spans 100,000 or so clones, around 90% being singletons. Input material: peripheral blood. The sequence came from a woman in her sixties or seventies with acute or convalescent COVID-19. This rearrangement joins TRBV28 to TRBJ2-3, with TRBD1 matching 8 bases. CDR3 sequence: CASSQGARGTDTQYF. CDR3 coding DNA: TGTGCCAGCAGTCAGGGGGCTCGGGGGACAGATACGCAGTATTTT.